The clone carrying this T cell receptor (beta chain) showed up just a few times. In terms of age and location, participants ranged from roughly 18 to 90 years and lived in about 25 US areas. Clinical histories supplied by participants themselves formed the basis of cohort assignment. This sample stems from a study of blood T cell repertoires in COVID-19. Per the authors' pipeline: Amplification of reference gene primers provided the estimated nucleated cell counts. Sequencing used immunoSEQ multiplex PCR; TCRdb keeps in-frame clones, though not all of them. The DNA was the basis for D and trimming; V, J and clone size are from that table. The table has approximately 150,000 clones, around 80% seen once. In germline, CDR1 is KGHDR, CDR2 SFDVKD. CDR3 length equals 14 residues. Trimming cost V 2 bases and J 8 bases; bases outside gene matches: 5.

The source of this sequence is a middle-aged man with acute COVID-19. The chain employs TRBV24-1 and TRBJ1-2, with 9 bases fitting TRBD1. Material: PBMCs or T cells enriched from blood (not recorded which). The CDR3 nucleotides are TGTGCCACCAGTGATTCGGGACAGGGCTGGGGCTACACCTTC. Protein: CATSDSGQGWGYTF.